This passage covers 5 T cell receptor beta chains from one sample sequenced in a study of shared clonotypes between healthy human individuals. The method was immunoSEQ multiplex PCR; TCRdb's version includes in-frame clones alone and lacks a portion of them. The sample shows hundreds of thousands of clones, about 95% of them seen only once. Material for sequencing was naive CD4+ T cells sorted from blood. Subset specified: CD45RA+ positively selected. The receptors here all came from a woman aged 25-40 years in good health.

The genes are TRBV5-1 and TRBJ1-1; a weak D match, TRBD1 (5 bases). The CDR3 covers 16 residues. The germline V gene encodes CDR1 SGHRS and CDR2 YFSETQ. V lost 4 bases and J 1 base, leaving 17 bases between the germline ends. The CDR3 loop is CASSRRGNSGNTEAFF. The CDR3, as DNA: TGCGCCAGCAGCAGGAGGGGAAATTCAGGGAACACTGAAGCTTTCTTT. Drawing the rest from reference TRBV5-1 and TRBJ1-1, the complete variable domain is KAGVTQTPRYLIKTRGQQVTLSCSPISGHRSVSWYQQTPGQGLQFLFEYFSETQRNKGNFPGRFSGRQFSNSRSEMNVSTLELGDSALYLCASSRRGNSGNTEAFFGQGTRLTVV.

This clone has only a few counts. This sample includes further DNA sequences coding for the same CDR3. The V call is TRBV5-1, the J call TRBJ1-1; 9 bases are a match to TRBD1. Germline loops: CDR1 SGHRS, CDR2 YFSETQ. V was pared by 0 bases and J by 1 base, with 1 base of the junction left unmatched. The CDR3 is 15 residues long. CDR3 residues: CASSLVGQGNTEAFF. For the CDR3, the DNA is TGCGCCAGCAGCTTGGTGGGACAGGGGAACACTGAAGCTTTCTTT.

The chain's CDR3 is CASSSSGEHGYTF. CDR3 nucleotides: TGCGCCAGCAGCTCCAGCGGGGAACATGGCTACACCTTC. The genes are TRBV5-1 and TRBJ1-2; D unresolved. Trimming cost V 3 bases and J 6 bases, with 12 bases left between them. Germline V gives CDR1 SGHRS, CDR2 YFSETQ. The CDR3 totals 13 residues.

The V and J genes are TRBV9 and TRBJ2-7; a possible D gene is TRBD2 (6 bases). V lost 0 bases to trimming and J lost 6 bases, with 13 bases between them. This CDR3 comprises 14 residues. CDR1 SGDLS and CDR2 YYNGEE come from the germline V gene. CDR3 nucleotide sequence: TGTGCCAGCAGCGTAGGACGGGAGAGGTCCGAGCAGTACTTC. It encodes CASSVGRERSEQYF.

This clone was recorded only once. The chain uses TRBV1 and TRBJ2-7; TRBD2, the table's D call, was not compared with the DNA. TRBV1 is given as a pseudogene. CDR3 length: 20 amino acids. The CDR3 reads CTSSQDLARGEREDSYEQYF. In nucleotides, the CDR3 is TGCACCAGCAGCCAAGATCTCGCCCGCGGGGAGCGGGAGGACTCCTACGAGCAGTACTTC.